Listed here is a single T cell receptor beta chain. Its recognized antigen is unknown. Nothing much larger sits one base from this clone, and base qualities are not available. This entry comes from a study of OX40 agonist ivuxolimab in advanced cancers. At the level of the whole study: Ivuxolimab was a fully human IgG2 agonistic monoclonal antibody targeting the costimulatory receptor OX40 (CD134). Intravenous ivuxolimab was administered to patients every 2 weeks at six dose levels: 0.01, 0.1, 0.3, 1.5, 3 and 10 mg/kg. Among the 52 dose-escalation patients, about 19 had hepatocellular carcinoma, approximately 15 melanoma, 9 renal cell carcinoma and 9 head and neck cancer. A male proportion of 82.7% and a mean age of approximately 62 years, ranging from roughly 23 to 85, were recorded for the dose-escalation cohort. Prior anti-PD-1, anti-PD-L1 or anti-CTLA-4 therapy was permitted, and about 40% of dose-escalation patients had received checkpoint inhibitors. Partial responses occurred in three dose-escalation patients: two with cutaneous melanoma and one with hepatocellular carcinoma. The point of sequencing TCRbeta in the periphery was to test whether ivuxolimab changed TCR sequence diversity and drove clonal T-cell expansion. The paper describes the monotherapy dose-escalation part (N of about 55 patients) of the phase I trial of ivuxolimab.

The full study reports these points: Low levels of normalized T-cell clonal expansion were also seen in some nonresponding patients. In partial responders in the 0.1-3.0 mg/kg groups, normalized peripheral clonal expansion was found to be among the lowest, especially among CD8+ T cells. On average, CD8+ T cells showed more expanded clones than CD4+ T cells after ivuxolimab. Which antigens the clonally expanded peripheral T cells were specific for was not determined. At doses from 0.1 to 3.0 mg/kg, clonal expansion was seen in both CD4+ and CD8+ blood T cells between baseline and week 6.

Patients with autoimmune disease history or receiving systemic immunosuppression were excluded from the trial. In every dose cohort, peripheral blood was drawn for TCR sequencing at baseline, cycle 4 day 1, and cycle 7 day 1. The samples were taken from a phase I, first-in-human, multicenter, open-label dose-escalation trial of ivuxolimab. Adults with locally advanced or metastatic head and neck squamous cell, hepatocellular, melanoma or renal cell carcinoma were enrolled in the trial. CD4+ and CD8+ T cells were sorted separately from peripheral blood before TCR sequencing. To sequence the TCRbeta CDR3 region, genomic DNA was isolated from the sorted cells. TCRbeta CDR3 regions were sequenced using the immunoSEQ Assay. TCRdb took over this immuneACCESS table, retaining in-frame rearrangements with V and J assigned. Such tables are incomplete; in checked studies, under half of the missing clones stem from an unresolved V gene, and the remainder is unexplained. The sample contains about 56,000 clones, approximately 82% of them found a single time. The top ten clones comprise under 4.5% of the sample.

V was cut back by 7 bases and J by 6 bases, leaving a gap of 19 bases between them. CDR1 MNHNS and CDR2 SASEGT are derived from the germline V gene. The CDR3 covers 14 residues, taking in both the cysteine and the phenylalanine. Solely the CDR3 DNA is kept, with 42 bases framed from the first base. The sample here was CD4+ or CD8+ T cells sorted from blood, taken in a trial of the OX40 agonist ivuxolimab. This clonotype was obtained from an adult with an advanced solid tumor such as melanoma, head and neck, liver or kidney cancer. In this chain, TRBV6-1 is recombined with TRBJ2-7; the D gene is perhaps TRBD1, on 6 matching bases. CDR3 reads: CASTLPGHLVEQYF. The nucleotide sequence is TGTGCCAGCACCCTCCCGGGACACCTGGTCGAGCAGTACTTC.